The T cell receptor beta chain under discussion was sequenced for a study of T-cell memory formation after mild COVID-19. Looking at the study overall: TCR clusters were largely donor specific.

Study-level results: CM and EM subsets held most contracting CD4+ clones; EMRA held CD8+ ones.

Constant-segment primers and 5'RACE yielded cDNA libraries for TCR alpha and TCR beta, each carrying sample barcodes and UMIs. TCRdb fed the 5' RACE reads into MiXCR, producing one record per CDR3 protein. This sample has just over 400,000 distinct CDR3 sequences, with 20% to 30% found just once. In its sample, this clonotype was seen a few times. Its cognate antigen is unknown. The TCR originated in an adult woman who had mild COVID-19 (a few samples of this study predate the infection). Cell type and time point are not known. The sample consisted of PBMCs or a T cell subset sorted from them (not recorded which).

The CDR3 loop reads CASGGFGDNEQFF. The CDR3 nucleotides are TGTGCCAGCGGGGGGTTCGGGGACAATGAGCAGTTCTTC. The rearrangement joins TRBV6-5 to TRBJ2-1; a weak D match, TRBD2 (6 bases). The CDR3 runs to 13 residues. Between the trimmed V and J ends, which lost 8 bases and 5 bases, there was a span of 13 bases. The germline V gene encodes CDR1 MNHEY and CDR2 SVGAGI.